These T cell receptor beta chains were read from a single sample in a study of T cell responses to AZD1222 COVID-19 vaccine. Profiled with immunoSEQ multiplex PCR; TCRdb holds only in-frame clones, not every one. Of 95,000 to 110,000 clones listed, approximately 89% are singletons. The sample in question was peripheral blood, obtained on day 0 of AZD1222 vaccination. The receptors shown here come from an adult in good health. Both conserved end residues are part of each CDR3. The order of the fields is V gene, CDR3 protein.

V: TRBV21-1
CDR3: CASSKMRTGGSTDTQYF

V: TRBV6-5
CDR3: CASTGQPGLEHLHF

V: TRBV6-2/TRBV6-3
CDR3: CASSPVGEGYTF

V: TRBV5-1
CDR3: CASSLEGADYGYTF

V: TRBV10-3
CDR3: CAISERTQGVRNTEAFF

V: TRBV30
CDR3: CAWRSEGAYGYTF

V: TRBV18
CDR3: CASSPPGQGTDEQFF

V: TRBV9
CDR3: CASSTPGQGSSFNEQFF

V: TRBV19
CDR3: CASSIGGSSTDTQYF

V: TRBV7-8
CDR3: CASSPQWGGDTEAFF

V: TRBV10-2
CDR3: CASSDGAGAEAFF

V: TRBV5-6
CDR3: CASSWGRGPGNTIYF